This T cell receptor (beta chain) was profiled in a study of blood T cell repertoires in COVID-19 (dated by TCRdb to 2018 to 2021). About the study as a whole: Collaborator samples came from the United States, Italy and Spain and covered acute and convalescent phases of COVID-19. The dataset comprised deeply sampled blood TCRbeta repertoires from subjects exposed to, actively infected with, or recovered from COVID-19. The material from the prospective study consisted of cDNA or gDNA derived from T cells, B-cell-depleted T cells, or PBMCs. Samples were obtained from the ongoing ImmuneRACE study (first 160 participants) and from 1,000 to 1,500 subjects provided by 6 global collaborators. Where available, HLA class I and class II types were taken from metadata supplied by the sample provider and were not determined by assay-based typing. Nearly every sample came with metadata listing a de-identified subject ID, COVID-19 status, age in years and sex. A freely available public database, intended as a resource for researchers studying the immune response to SARS-CoV-2, is where the repertoires were released.

Whole blood was collected in K2EDTA tubes by collaborating institutions according to the institutions' own protocols. For TCRbeta analysis, collaborators shipped samples as frozen whole blood, isolated PBMCs, or DNA extracted from either of those sample types. The immunoSEQ Assay, a bias-controlled multiplex PCR, was used to amplify TCRbeta CDR3 regions from genomic DNA. The original methods were these. Nucleated cell counts per sample were estimated from amplification of reference gene primers within the assay. Sequence reads were collapsed and filtered to measure the absolute abundance of every unique TCRbeta CDR3 rearrangement. For each sample, productive Simpson clonality was calculated as the square root of Simpson's diversity index across productive rearrangements. What TCRdb holds here is the immuneACCESS table cut down to in-frame rearrangements. Part of the clones is not present; checked against another copy, under half of the missing clones reflect an unresolved V gene, and the others are unexplained. That table supplies the V and J calls and clone size; D and trimming were determined from the DNA. A total of some 110,000 clones appear in this sample, about 84% of them only once. Roughly 4.9% of the sample is in the top ten clones.

The study at large found these results: The amount of clinical and demographic metadata varied by source and participant and was provided uncurated.

In this sample, this clone turned up once. No antigen is known for it. No much larger clonotype is one base removed from it; base qualities were not supplied. Sequences were obtained from peripheral blood. The TCR sequence derives from a human donor in a cohort sampled during active COVID-19.

The nucleotides read TGTGCCAGCAGCTCACTGGGACAAGCTCCCTATGGCTACACCTTC. It translates as CASSSLGQAPYGYTF. This receptor chain uses TRBV5-4 and TRBJ1-2, with a tentative D gene TRBD1 over 6 matching bases. CDR1 and CDR2 were assigned from the germline V gene (reference sequence) as SGHNT and YYREEE. Deletion took 3 bases off V and 4 bases off J, with a span of 16 bases between the germline ends. From the cysteine through the phenylalanine, the CDR3 covers 15 amino acids. The only DNA kept is the CDR3, 45 bases in frame from the first base.